The rows below give T cell receptor beta chains drawn from one sample of a study of T cell responses to AZD1222 COVID-19 vaccine. Profiling relied on immunoSEQ multiplex PCR, and the TCRdb table lists in-frame clones only, not all of them. The table shows around 100,000 clones, with around 95% occurring only once. The sequencing used peripheral blood, collected on day 0 of AZD1222 vaccination. Receptor source: an adult in good health. CDR3s include the opening cysteine and the closing phenylalanine or tryptophan. D genes are given only for firm matches. A row's size may be missing; if present it is once, few, many or a size class.

clone size: few
D gene: TRBD1
J gene: TRBJ1-2
V gene: TRBV15
CDR3 DNA: TGTGCCACCAGCAGAGACAGGGGGGACTATGGCTACACCTTC
CDR3 protein: CATSRDRGDYGYTF

clone size: .
D gene: .
J gene: TRBJ1-3
V gene: TRBV5-1
CDR3 DNA: TGCGCCAGCAGCTTGACGCAGGGGCTCGGAAACACCATATATTTT
CDR3 protein: CASSLTQGLGNTIYF

clone size: .
D gene: .
J gene: TRBJ1-5
V gene: TRBV30
CDR3 DNA: TGTGCCTGGAGTGCGATTGACAGCTATCAGCCCCAGCATTTT
CDR3 protein: CAWSAIDSYQPQHF

clone size: .
D gene: .
J gene: TRBJ1-2
V gene: TRBV23-1
CDR3 DNA: TGCGCCAGCAGTCAATCTTCAGGGGAGGGTTTTTGCTATGGCTACACCTTC
CDR3 protein: CASSQSSGEGFCYGYTF

clone size: .
D gene: .
J gene: TRBJ1-2
V gene: TRBV7-9
CDR3 DNA: TGTGCCAGCAGCTTAGATTCTGCTTGGACTCTCGACTATGGCTACACCTTC
CDR3 protein: CASSLDSAWTLDYGYTF

clone size: .
D gene: TRBD1
J gene: TRBJ1-1
V gene: TRBV4-3
CDR3 DNA: TGCGCCAGCAGCGCAAAAAACTGGGACAGGGGGTCGGACACTGAAGCTTTCTTT
CDR3 protein: CASSAKNWDRGSDTEAFF

clone size: .
D gene: TRBD1
J gene: TRBJ1-6
V gene: TRBV5-1
CDR3 DNA: TGCGCCAGCAGCAGACAGGGCGGCGATAATTCACCCCTCCACTTT
CDR3 protein: CASSRQGGDNSPLHF

clone size: .
D gene: .
J gene: TRBJ2-1
V gene: TRBV5-6
CDR3 DNA: TGTGCCAGCAGCTATTTGGGGATGGGCAATGAGCAGTTCTTC
CDR3 protein: CASSYLGMGNEQFF

clone size: .
D gene: .
J gene: TRBJ1-3
V gene: TRBV21-1
CDR3 DNA: TGTGCCAGCAGAACCGAAAACAGGACTGGAAACACCATATATTTT
CDR3 protein: CASRTENRTGNTIYF

clone size: .
D gene: TRBD1
J gene: TRBJ2-7
V gene: TRBV10-3
CDR3 DNA: TGTGCCATCAGTGTTAGACAGGGCTACGAGCAGTACTTC
CDR3 protein: CAISVRQGYEQYF

clone size: .
D gene: TRBD2
J gene: TRBJ2-1
V gene: TRBV28
CDR3 DNA: TGTGCCAGCAGTTTAGACGGGACTAGCGCATTCAATGAGCAGTTCTTC
CDR3 protein: CASSLDGTSAFNEQFF

clone size: .
D gene: TRBD2
J gene: TRBJ2-1
V gene: TRBV7-2
CDR3 DNA: TGTGCCAGCAGCCTTGATAGCCTGGGACTAACTCTGGCGAATGAGCAGTTCTTC
CDR3 protein: CASSLDSLGLTLANEQFF

clone size: .
D gene: TRBD2
J gene: TRBJ2-7
V gene: TRBV3-1/TRBV3-2
CDR3 DNA: TGTGCCAGCAGCCAGTTGGTGGCGGGAGAGGTAACCTACGAGCAGTACTTC
CDR3 protein: CASSQLVAGEVTYEQYF

clone size: .
D gene: TRBD2
J gene: TRBJ2-1
V gene: TRBV13
CDR3 DNA: TGTGCCAGCAGCTTATTAATCGGGGGGAGGTACAATGAGCAGTTCTTC
CDR3 protein: CASSLLIGGRYNEQFF

clone size: .
D gene: .
J gene: TRBJ1-3
V gene: TRBV2
CDR3 DNA: TGTGCCAGGGATGGGGGGGACTCTGGAAACACCATATATTTT
CDR3 protein: CARDGGDSGNTIYF

clone size: once
D gene: .
J gene: TRBJ1-1
V gene: TRBV7-3
CDR3 DNA: TGTGCCAGCAGCTTAGAGTCCCACCTACGAACTGAAGCTTTCTTT
CDR3 protein: CASSLESHLRTEAFF

clone size: .
D gene: .
J gene: TRBJ2-7
V gene: TRBV27
CDR3 DNA: TGTGCCAGCAGTCGTGGGGATTACTACGAGCAGTACTTC
CDR3 protein: CASSRGDYYEQYF

clone size: .
D gene: TRBD1
J gene: TRBJ1-5
V gene: TRBV9
CDR3 DNA: TGTGCCAGCAGCGTGGAGGGGGCAGGGCAGCCCCAGCATTTT
CDR3 protein: CASSVEGAGQPQHF

clone size: many
D gene: .
J gene: TRBJ1-2
V gene: TRBV7-9
CDR3 DNA: TGTGCCAGCAGTGGGCTAAACTATGGCTACACCTTC
CDR3 protein: CASSGLNYGYTF

clone size: once
D gene: TRBD2
J gene: TRBJ2-1
V gene: TRBV4-2
CDR3 DNA: TGTGCCAGCAGCCAAATCCACGCTAGCGGGAGGGCCGATGAGCAGTTCTTC
CDR3 protein: CASSQIHASGRADEQFF

clone size: .
D gene: .
J gene: TRBJ2-1
V gene: TRBV15
CDR3 DNA: TGTGCCACCAGCAGAGGGCTAGCGAGCTCCTACAATGAGCAGTTCTTC
CDR3 protein: CATSRGLASSYNEQFF

clone size: .
D gene: TRBD1
J gene: TRBJ1-2
V gene: TRBV14
CDR3 DNA: TGTGCCAGCAGCCAAGACCTAGACGGGACAGAGTATGGCTACACCTTC
CDR3 protein: CASSQDLDGTEYGYTF

clone size: few
D gene: TRBD1
J gene: TRBJ1-2
V gene: TRBV6-6
CDR3 DNA: TGTGCCAGCAGCGGGACAGCTCAAGCCTATGGCTACACCTTC
CDR3 protein: CASSGTAQAYGYTF

clone size: .
D gene: TRBD2
J gene: TRBJ2-7
V gene: TRBV28
CDR3 DNA: TGTGCCAGCGGAACTAGCGGGGCAGCCTACGAGCAGTACTTC
CDR3 protein: CASGTSGAAYEQYF

clone size: .
D gene: .
J gene: TRBJ1-6
V gene: TRBV27
CDR3 DNA: TGTGCCAGCAGGAAGCCACAGGGCACAAATTCACCCCTCCACTTT
CDR3 protein: CASRKPQGTNSPLHF

clone size: .
D gene: TRBD2
J gene: TRBJ2-1
V gene: TRBV6-2/TRBV6-3
CDR3 DNA: TGTGCCAGCAGTTACTCCGGCGGGGGGTTCGATGAGCAGTTCTTC
CDR3 protein: CASSYSGGGFDEQFF

clone size: .
D gene: .
J gene: TRBJ2-1
V gene: TRBV19
CDR3 DNA: TGTGCCAGTAGTATGAGAGCGGAGGCCTACAATGAGCAGTTCTTC
CDR3 protein: CASSMRAEAYNEQFF

clone size: .
D gene: .
J gene: TRBJ2-7
V gene: TRBV7-6
CDR3 DNA: TGTGCCAGCAGCTTTACCGATGCGGGGTATAGCGAGCAGTACTTC
CDR3 protein: CASSFTDAGYSEQYF

clone size: .
D gene: .
J gene: TRBJ2-2
V gene: TRBV9
CDR3 DNA: TGTGCCAGCAGCAGAGGTCTCTGGGCAGCAGAAGGAACCGGGGAGCTGTTTTTT
CDR3 protein: CASSRGLWAAEGTGELFF

clone size: .
D gene: TRBD1
J gene: TRBJ1-2
V gene: TRBV18
CDR3 DNA: TGTGCCAGCTCCCCCGGGCCCGTCCAACAGGGGAACGGCTACACCTTC
CDR3 protein: CASSPGPVQQGNGYTF

clone size: once
D gene: TRBD2
J gene: TRBJ2-3
V gene: TRBV28
CDR3 DNA: TGTGCCAGCAGCGCGATCACATCCGGACTAGCGGGACGCACAGATACGCAGTATTTT
CDR3 protein: CASSAITSGLAGRTDTQYF

clone size: .
D gene: TRBD1
J gene: TRBJ1-2
V gene: TRBV27
CDR3 DNA: TGTGCCAGCAGCTCTCCAGGGGGGGATGGCTACACCTTC
CDR3 protein: CASSSPGGDGYTF

clone size: .
D gene: .
J gene: TRBJ1-2
V gene: TRBV19
CDR3 DNA: TGTGCCAGTAGTGCAGGGTCTCTCCTTGGCTACACCTTC
CDR3 protein: CASSAGSLLGYTF

clone size: .
D gene: TRBD1
J gene: TRBJ2-3
V gene: TRBV9
CDR3 DNA: TGTGCCAGCAGCGCCCGGACAGGGGCAGATACGCAGTATTTT
CDR3 protein: CASSARTGADTQYF

clone size: .
D gene: .
J gene: TRBJ1-2
V gene: TRBV4-2
CDR3 DNA: TGTGCCAGCAGCCAAGCCCGCACGCGGGAATATGGCTACATCTTC
CDR3 protein: CASSQARTREYGYIF

clone size: .
D gene: .
J gene: TRBJ1-4
V gene: TRBV24-1
CDR3 DNA: TGTGCCACCAGTGAGCCGGACTCACGGGGTGAAAAACTGTTTTTT
CDR3 protein: CATSEPDSRGEKLFF

clone size: .
D gene: .
J gene: TRBJ1-1
V gene: TRBV18
CDR3 DNA: TGTGCCAGCTCACCACCGGCAGGGTCTAAGTCTACGACTGAAGCTTTCTTT
CDR3 protein: CASSPPAGSKSTTEAFF

clone size: .
D gene: .
J gene: TRBJ1-6
V gene: TRBV5-8
CDR3 DNA: TGTGCCAGCAGCCCACGGGACTCTCCCTTTGGCTCACCCCTCCACTTT
CDR3 protein: CASSPRDSPFGSPLHF

clone size: .
D gene: .
J gene: TRBJ2-7
V gene: TRBV11-3
CDR3 DNA: TGTGCCAGCAGCGAAACCTCCCCCCCCTACGAGCAGTACTTC
CDR3 protein: CASSETSPPYEQYF

clone size: .
D gene: .
J gene: TRBJ1-2
V gene: TRBV30
CDR3 DNA: TGTGCCTGGAGTAGGGGGGCTAACTATGGCTACACCTTC
CDR3 protein: CAWSRGANYGYTF

clone size: .
D gene: .
J gene: TRBJ1-5
V gene: TRBV28
CDR3 DNA: TGTGCCAGCAGTGCCCCCCCGACGCCCCAGCATTTT
CDR3 protein: CASSAPPTPQHF

clone size: .
D gene: .
J gene: TRBJ1-1
V gene: TRBV7-3
CDR3 DNA: TGTGCCAGCAGCTCGGGACTTCTGAACACTGAAGCTTTCTTT
CDR3 protein: CASSSGLLNTEAFF

clone size: .
D gene: .
J gene: TRBJ2-1
V gene: TRBV2
CDR3 DNA: TGTGCCAGCAAGCGGAAGGCAGGAGCCTACAATGAGCAGTTCTTC
CDR3 protein: CASKRKAGAYNEQFF

clone size: .
D gene: TRBD1
J gene: TRBJ1-6
V gene: TRBV28
CDR3 DNA: TGTGCCAGCAGGGTGGACAGGGCGAGAGGCTCACCCCTCCACTTT
CDR3 protein: CASRVDRARGSPLHF

clone size: .
D gene: .
J gene: TRBJ1-5
V gene: TRBV6-6
CDR3 DNA: TGTGCCAGCAGTTACTCAGAGGTTGGGGGTAGTCAGCCCCAGCATTTT
CDR3 protein: CASSYSEVGGSQPQHF

clone size: .
D gene: .
J gene: TRBJ2-7
V gene: TRBV9
CDR3 DNA: TGTGCCAGCAGCGTGGGACTTACCTACGAGCAGTACTTC
CDR3 protein: CASSVGLTYEQYF